This TCR beta chain came from a study of blood T cell repertoires in COVID-19. Study context: Collection of acute and convalescent COVID-19 samples took place in the United States, Italy and Spain. Sample material is recorded as cDNA or gDNA derived from T cells, B-cell-depleted T cells, or PBMCs.

The repertoire was sequenced with immunoSEQ multiplex PCR; TCRdb's copy has only in-frame clones and lacks some. The sample contains roughly 480,000 clones, approximately 92% of which appear only once. The Seattle patients joined while their infection was active and were tracked longitudinally afterward. Germline CDR1 MDHEN, CDR2 SYDVKM. The CDR3 extends over 16 amino acids. V lost 3 bases to trimming and J lost 0 bases, with 12 bases between them. The sample taken for sequencing was peripheral blood. The chain is built from TRBV28 and TRBJ1-3, with D hard to call. This clonotype was sampled from a man between 18 and 29 years old with COVID-19, enrolled during active disease. The CDR3 DNA reads as TGTGCCAGCAGTTTTTGGTCAGGTCCCTCTGGAAACACCATATATTTT. Protein sequence: CASSFWSGPSGNTIYF.